The 22 T cell receptor beta chains below come from one sample, sequenced in a study of Tregs in tolerant kidney transplant recipients. Measured with immunoSEQ multiplex PCR; TCRdb has only the in-frame clones, and not every one. The sample consists of tens of thousands of clones, 80% to 85% of them appearing once. Input material: CD4+ T cells from blood. The receptors shown here come from a human donor in good health.

The V gene is TRBV5-4, the J gene TRBJ2-7; D gene ambiguous. There are 16 residues in the CDR3. Germline V gene data show CDR1 as SGHNT and CDR2 as YYREEE (reference sequence). The V end was cut by 3 bases, the J end by 3 bases, with 19 bases between. The CDR3 DNA sequence: TGTGCCAGCAGCTCAGACCCAACCCCGGAGCTCTACGAGCAGTACTTC. Its protein is CASSSDPTPELYEQYF.

The gene calls are TRBV29-1 and TRBJ2-1, with 8 bases aligning to TRBD2. The CDR3 covers 16 residues. With V trimmed by 5 bases and J by 0 bases, 9 bases remained unmatched. In germline, CDR1 is SQVTM, CDR2 ANQGSEA. The CDR3 is CSVQTAAGDSYNEQFF. The CDR3 DNA sequence: TGCAGCGTTCAAACGGCAGCGGGGGACTCCTACAATGAGCAGTTCTTC.

This clone was observed once. The rearrangement uses TRBV15 and TRBJ2-5, with a weak D call TRBD2 (6 bases). The V end was cut by 3 bases, the J end by 0 bases, with 20 bases between. CDR1 and CDR2 from the germline V gene are LNHNV and YYDKDF (reference sequence). The CDR3 sequence is 18 residues long. The CDR3 nucleotides are TGTGCCACCAGCAGGCCCCCGGGGCGAGGAGGGGACCAAGAGACCCAGTACTTC. Amino acids: CATSRPPGRGGDQETQYF.

The gene calls are TRBV2 and TRBJ2-3; no definite D call. Trimming cost V 4 bases and J 2 bases, with 13 bases left between them. Germline V gives CDR1 SNHLY, CDR2 FYNNEI. This CDR3 has 15 amino acids. This CDR3 reads CASSGGPAHTDTQYF. The DNA of the CDR3 is TGTGCCAGCAGTGGCGGACCGGCACACACAGATACGCAGTATTTT.

The V call is TRBV6-1, the J call TRBJ1-1; 7 bases are shared with TRBD1. Germline CDR1 MNHNS, CDR2 SASEGT. There are 14 residues in the CDR3. V trimming: 1 base; J trimming: 10 bases; junction bases outside the gene matches: 9. In DNA, the CDR3 is TGTGCCAGCAGTGAAGGGACAGGTCTATTTGGAGCTTTCTTT. It yields the protein CASSEGTGLFGAFF.

The V gene is TRBV19, the J gene TRBJ2-7; possible D gene TRBD2, 5 bases. V gave up 6 bases and J gave up 4 bases, with 10 bases separating them. This CDR3 has 12 amino acids. Germline loops: CDR1 LNHDA, CDR2 SQIVND (reference sequence). Written as DNA, the CDR3 is TGTGCCAGTAGGGGAGATACATACGAGCAGTACTTC. Its protein product is CASRGDTYEQYF.

The genes are TRBV29-1 and TRBJ2-6; perhaps D is TRBD1 or TRBD2 (5 bases each). The V end was cut by 6 bases, the J end by 0 bases, with 15 bases between. The CDR3 totals 16 residues. Germline loops: CDR1 SQVTM, CDR2 ANQGSEA. The CDR3 DNA reads as TGCAGCGTGGACTCCCGGGGCGCCTCTGGGGCCAACGTCCTGACTTTC. This encodes CSVDSRGASGANVLTF. The whole variable domain, filled in from reference TRBV29-1 and TRBJ2-6, reads SAVISQKPSRDICQRGTSLTIQCQVDSQVTMMFWYRQQPGQSLTLIATANQGSEATYESGFVIDKFPISRPNLTFSTLTVSNMSPEDSSIYLCSVDSRGASGANVLTFGAGSRLTVL.

The V and J genes are TRBV6-5 and TRBJ2-1; a possible D gene is TRBD2 (5 bases). Germline V gene data show CDR1 as MNHEY and CDR2 as SVGAGI. Trimming pared 6 bases from V and 6 bases from J, leaving 18 bases between. The CDR3 has 15 residues. As DNA, the CDR3 is TGTGCCAGCAGCCCCAAGTGGGGAGATGGCAATGAGCAGTTCTTC. Encoded protein: CASSPKWGDGNEQFF.

In its sample, this clone was seen once. J is TRBJ2-3 and V is TRBV25-1; the match to TRBD1 covers 9 bases. The CDR3 is made up of 14 amino acids. Trimming took 6 bases from V and 4 from J; bases not matched to a gene: 5. Germline V gene lookup returns CDR1 MGHDK and CDR2 SYGVNS. CDR3 protein: CASSPDRGADTQYF. CDR3 bases: TGTGCCAGCAGCCCGGACAGGGGTGCAGATACGCAGTATTTT.

The DNA of the CDR3 is TGTGCCAGCAGCTTAATGGGGGTTAGCCAGCCCCAGCATTTT. Protein: CASSLMGVSQPQHF. The chain couples TRBV7-2 to TRBJ1-5; tentatively, D is TRBD1 (5 bases). The CDR3 is 14 residues long. Germline V lookup: CDR1 SGHTA, CDR2 FQGNSA. V lost 2 bases to trimming and J lost 7 bases, with 12 bases between them.

The chain is built from TRBV18 and TRBJ1-2, with a possible D match to TRBD1 (5 bases). The ends were cut back, 6 bases at V and 5 bases at J, with 16 bases in the middle. This CDR3 has 14 amino acids. The germline V gene has CDR1 KGHSH and CDR2 LQKENI. The CDR3 DNA follows: TGTGCCAGCTCCCCGGGGGGGACCGGATATGGCTACACCTTC. It encodes CASSPGGTGYGYTF.

This chain connects TRBV27 to TRBJ1-2; D might be TRBD1 (5 bases). With 6 bases removed from V and 4 bases from J, the gap between germline ends came to 15 bases. CDR1 and CDR2 (germline): MNHEY, SMNVEV (reference sequence). CDR3 size: 14 residues. CDR3 nucleotides: TGTGCCAGCAGCAAGGGGACGGACCTCTATGGCTACACCTTC. It translates to CASSKGTDLYGYTF.

This sequence joins TRBV9 and TRBJ2-2, with D perhaps matching TRBD2 (6 bases). Germline CDR1 SGDLS, CDR2 YYNGEE. V was cut by 3 bases and J by 3 bases, with 18 bases left in between. The length of the CDR3 is 17 residues. The CDR3 is CASSGTPWRGDTGELFF. The CDR3 nucleotides read TGTGCCAGCAGCGGGACCCCCTGGCGGGGCGACACCGGGGAGCTGTTTTTT.

This clone occurred a few times. The genes are TRBV5-4 and TRBJ2-3, with 16 bases identical to TRBD2. The CDR3 has 18 residues. Trimming took 4 bases from V and 2 from J; bases not matched to a gene: 7. The V gene's germline CDR1 is SGHNT and CDR2 YYREEE (reference sequence). CDR3 bases: TGTGCCAGCAGCGCGGGACTAGCGGGGGGGCGGGTCACAGATACGCAGTATTTT. Translation: CASSAGLAGGRVTDTQYF.

In its sample, this clone was seen a few times. The chain couples TRBV7-2 to TRBJ2-7, with no clear D. This CDR3 is built from 12 residues. CDR1 is SGHTA, CDR2 FQGNSA, per germline. The germline V and J ends were trimmed by 3 bases and 3 bases, with 6 bases remaining between them. CDR3 nucleotide sequence: TGTGCCAGCAGCTTCCAGAACTACGAGCAGTACTTC. It translates to CASSFQNYEQYF.

The chain uses TRBV4-1 and TRBJ1-2, with 8 positions matching TRBD1. In germline, CDR1 is MGHRA, CDR2 YSYEKL. The CDR3 length is 14 residues. The V and J ends lost 2 bases and 8 bases, in that order; junction bases with no gene match: 7. The CDR3 loop reads CASSQLDRVRGYTF. CDR3 nucleotide sequence: TGCGCCAGCAGCCAACTGGACAGGGTGCGGGGCTACACCTTC.

This clone was recorded only once. An end of the junction does not agree with germline; a read error may underlie this. V is TRBV2 and J is TRBJ2-7; 8 bases match TRBD1. The CDR3 has 14 amino acids. The germline V gene encodes CDR1 SNHLY and CDR2 FYNNEI. CDR3 in amino acids: CASNEGQGSYEQYF. DNA for the CDR3: TGTGCCAGCAATGAAGGACAGGGATCCTACGAGCAGTACTTC.

This chain connects TRBV7-8 to TRBJ1-1, with no clear D. Germline V CDR1 and CDR2: SGHVS, FQNEAQ. The CDR3 has 18 residues. V was trimmed by 0 bases and J by 5 bases, leaving 22 bases between them. CDR3 bases: TGTGCCAGCAGCTTAGCGTTCTTCAAGCCCAGTACGTCTACTGAAGCTTTCTTT. Amino acid sequence: CASSLAFFKPSTSTEAFF.

The rearrangement links TRBV19 to TRBJ2-7, with unresolved D. Germline CDR1 and CDR2: LNHDA and SQIVND (reference sequence). V lost 4 bases and J 3 bases, leaving 16 bases between the germline ends. CDR3 length: 15 residues. In DNA, the CDR3 is TGTGCCAGTAGTACACGGACCTCTCTCAGCTACGAGCAGTACTTC. It translates to CASSTRTSLSYEQYF.

The rearrangement joins TRBV29-1 to TRBJ2-1, with TRBD2 matching 8 bases. The V and J ends lost 4 bases and 6 bases, in that order; junction bases with no gene match: 11. Germline V gene lookup returns CDR1 SQVTM and CDR2 ANQGSEA. The CDR3 sequence is 15 residues long. DNA of the CDR3: TGCAGCGTTGTCTCTGGAGCGGGAGCCCGCAATGAGCAGTTCTTC. Translation gives CSVVSGAGARNEQFF.

Written as DNA, the CDR3 is TGCGCCAGCAGCCAAGTCCCCCTGGGTGCCACAGATACGCAGTATTTT. It codes for CASSQVPLGATDTQYF. The chain links TRBV4-3 to TRBJ2-3, with no clear D. Per germline, CDR1 LGHNA and CDR2 YSLEER. The CDR3 is 16 residues long. Trimming stripped 1 base from V and 2 bases from J, with 13 bases between.

V usage is TRBV6-6 and J usage is TRBJ1-6, with D possibly matching TRBD1 (5 bases). The CDR3 is made up of 16 amino acids. Trimming stripped 0 bases from V and 8 bases from J, with 14 bases between. The germline gives CDR1 MNHNY, CDR2 SVGAGI (reference sequence). CDR3 protein: CASSYSKRRGDSPLHF. The DNA for the CDR3 is TGTGCCAGCAGTTACTCCAAGCGAAGGGGAGATTCACCCCTCCACTTT.